A selection of T cell receptor beta chains follows, all from one sample in a study of T-cell reconstitution after alpha-beta-depleted transplantation in children. TCRdb independently ran MiXCR on the PCR reads; one entry per CDR3 protein. The sample records a few hundred thousand distinct CDR3 sequences, under 13% being singletons. The material was PBMCs from the stem cell graft donor, obtained from the stem cell graft. These receptor sequences come from a human donor who donated a stem cell graft to a child with acute lymphoblastic leukemia. The CDR3 runs from the conserved cysteine through the conserved F or W. D genes are given only for firm matches. Clone size is stated in some rows and not others, as once, few, many or a class when expanded.

CDR3nt: TGTGCCAGCAGTTCACAGGGTAACGAGCAGTACTTC
CDR3aa: CASSSQGNEQYF
j_gene: TRBJ2-7
d_gene: .
abundance: .
v_gene: TRBV12-3/TRBV12-4

CDR3nt: TGTGCCAGCAGCCCCGGGGTTTTCTCCTACAATGAGCAGTTCTTC
CDR3aa: CASSPGVFSYNEQFF
j_gene: TRBJ2-1
d_gene: .
abundance: few
v_gene: TRBV9

CDR3nt: TGTGCCAGCAGCCAAGCGGGCTTCACGAGGGGCACCGGGGAGCTGTTTTTT
CDR3aa: CASSQAGFTRGTGELFF
j_gene: TRBJ2-2
d_gene: .
abundance: few
v_gene: TRBV3-1

CDR3nt: TGTGCCAGCAGTGCCGGGCGGGCCTACGAGCAGTACTTC
CDR3aa: CASSAGRAYEQYF
j_gene: TRBJ2-7
d_gene: .
abundance: .
v_gene: TRBV27

CDR3nt: TGCGCCAGCAGCCAGGGACAGGGCCTCGAGCAGTACTTC
CDR3aa: CASSQGQGLEQYF
j_gene: TRBJ2-7
d_gene: TRBD1
abundance: few
v_gene: TRBV5-1

CDR3nt: TGTGCCAGCAGTTTTAATGTGGCTTGGGGGGGTAGCTATGGCTACACCTTC
CDR3aa: CASSFNVAWGGSYGYTF
j_gene: TRBJ1-2
d_gene: .
abundance: .
v_gene: TRBV27

CDR3nt: TGCAGCTCTTACCATAGCACAGATACGCAGTATTTT
CDR3aa: CSSYHSTDTQYF
j_gene: TRBJ2-3
d_gene: .
abundance: few
v_gene: TRBV20-1

CDR3nt: TGCGCCAGCAGCTCTGGACAAGCGAATAATTCACCCCTCCACTTT
CDR3aa: CASSSGQANNSPLHF
j_gene: TRBJ1-6
d_gene: .
abundance: .
v_gene: TRBV5-1

CDR3nt: TGTGCCATCAGTGGTAAGAGCGGGAGGGTGTACGAGCAGTACTTC
CDR3aa: CAISGKSGRVYEQYF
j_gene: TRBJ2-7
d_gene: TRBD2
abundance: many
v_gene: TRBV10-3

CDR3nt: TGCGCCAGCAGCTTGGTGCCGACTAGCGAATTCTACGAGCAGTACTTC
CDR3aa: CASSLVPTSEFYEQYF
j_gene: TRBJ2-7
d_gene: TRBD2
abundance: many
v_gene: TRBV5-1

CDR3nt: TGTGCCAGCAGCCTCTTAGCGGGAGCGAACACCGGGGAGCTGTTTTTT
CDR3aa: CASSLLAGANTGELFF
j_gene: TRBJ2-2
d_gene: TRBD2
abundance: many
v_gene: TRBV9

CDR3nt: TGTGCCAGCAGACCTGTCGGCGGGAGGACAGATACGCAGTATTTT
CDR3aa: CASRPVGGRTDTQYF
j_gene: TRBJ2-3
d_gene: TRBD2
abundance: few
v_gene: TRBV7-3

CDR3nt: TGTGCCAGCAGCTTAGCTCGGGGGCCGGGACAGTCCTACGAGCAGTACTTC
CDR3aa: CASSLARGPGQSYEQYF
j_gene: TRBJ2-7
d_gene: .
abundance: .
v_gene: TRBV7-8

CDR3nt: TGTGCCAGCACCAGGGGCAGGGAGAACTACAATGAGCAGTTCTTC
CDR3aa: CASTRGRENYNEQFF
j_gene: TRBJ2-1
d_gene: .
abundance: .
v_gene: TRBV5-4

CDR3nt: TGTGCCAGCAGTTACGACGAGGGTGGAGCAAGCTCCTACAATGAGCAGTTCTTC
CDR3aa: CASSYDEGGASSYNEQFF
j_gene: TRBJ2-1
d_gene: .
abundance: few
v_gene: TRBV6-2/TRBV6-3